A single sample gave rise to the 32 T cell receptor beta chains below, sequenced in a study of OX40 agonist ivuxolimab in advanced cancers. TCRdb's copy holds only in-frame clones and misses some; the assay was immunoSEQ multiplex PCR. This table has around 63,000 clones, approximately 79% appearing once. Sample: CD4+ or CD8+ T cells sorted from blood, taken in a trial of the OX40 agonist ivuxolimab. These receptors were taken from an adult with an advanced solid tumor such as melanoma, head and neck, liver or kidney cancer.

The rearrangement joins TRBV6-6 to TRBJ2-5; D possibly uses TRBD1 or TRBD2 (6 bases each). CDR3 length: 14 amino acids. Germline CDR1 MNHNY, CDR2 SVGAGI (reference sequence). Deletions cut 6 bases from V and 2 bases from J, with 13 bases between. The CDR3 DNA reads TGTGCCAGCAGGAAGGGGGACTCACAAGAGACCCAGTACTTC. Translated: CASRKGDSQETQYF.

The chain uses TRBV9 and TRBJ1-2, with 7 nucleotides matching TRBD1. CDR3 length equals 16 residues. V lost 3 bases and J lost 0; bases outside the gene matches: 8. Germline V CDR1 and CDR2: SGDLS, YYNGEE. The CDR3 DNA follows: TGTGCCAGCAGCGGGCAAAGGGGGCGTTCTAACTATGGCTACACCTTC. Its protein product is CASSGQRGRSNYGYTF. The variable domain in full, with the rest retrieved from reference TRBV9 and TRBJ1-2, is DSGVTQTPKHLITATGQRVTLRCSPRSGDLSVYWYQQSLDQGLQFLIQYYNGEERAKGNILERFSAQQFPDLHSELNLSSLELGDSALYFCASSGQRGRSNYGYTFGSGTRLTVV.

This clone occurred a few times. The rearrangement joins TRBV18 to TRBJ2-7; the match to TRBD1 covers 8 bases. Losses at the gene ends were 4 bases for V and 2 bases for J; bases not matched to a gene: 7. Germline assignment: CDR1 KGHSH and CDR2 LQKENI. This CDR3 has 15 residues. The CDR3 here is CASSLSTGVPYEQYF. CDR3 DNA sequence: TGTGCCAGCTCACTTTCGACAGGGGTCCCCTACGAGCAGTACTTC.

This clone appeared a single time. The chain combines TRBV6-5 with TRBJ1-2, with no clear D. From germline, CDR1 is MNHEY and CDR2 SVGAGI. The CDR3 contains 14 residues. Trimming stripped 0 bases from V and 5 bases from J, with 10 bases between. In nucleotides, the CDR3 is TGTGCCAGCAGTTACTCGGGCCCTGGGTATGGCTACACCTTC. It is translated as CASSYSGPGYGYTF.

The chain joins TRBV6-1 to TRBJ2-1; 7 bases match TRBD2. The CDR3 runs to 16 residues. Germline CDR1 reads MNHNS; CDR2 reads SASEGT. With V trimmed by 4 bases and J by 0 bases, 6 bases remained unmatched. CDR3 DNA: TGTGCCAGCAGTGTCTTAGCGGGCAGCTCCTACAATGAGCAGTTCTTC. It specifies CASSVLAGSSYNEQFF.

The genes are TRBV21-1 and TRBJ2-3; the table's D call, TRBD1, has no DNA check behind it. TRBV21-1 is a pseudogene. This CDR3 spans 15 amino acids. CDR3 amino acids: CASSYPTGSTDTQYF. The DNA of the CDR3 is TGTGCCAGCAGCTATCCGACAGGGAGCACAGATACGCAGTATTTT.

This clone showed up just once. The chain couples TRBV7-9 to TRBJ2-5, with 8 nucleotides matching TRBD2. The CDR3 is 16 amino acids. V shed 5 bases and J 1 base; nucleotides not matched to a gene: 9. Germline CDR1 and CDR2: SEHNR and FQNEAQ (reference sequence). The CDR3 protein is CASSPPLREAQETQYF. The CDR3 nucleotides are TGTGCCAGCAGCCCACCTCTGCGGGAGGCCCAAGAGACCCAGTACTTC.

V is TRBV6-6 and J is TRBJ1-5, with 8 bases aligning to TRBD1. CDR3 length equals 13 residues. V gave up 10 bases and J gave up 5 bases; unmatched junction bases: 7. Germline V lookup: CDR1 MNHNY, CDR2 SVGAGI (reference sequence). The CDR3 loop reads CATRTGIDQPQHF. DNA of the CDR3: TGTGCCACCCGGACAGGGATAGATCAGCCCCAGCATTTT.

The rearrangement links TRBV29-1 to TRBJ1-2; D gene unclear. Trimming shortened V by 0 bases and J by 8 bases, and 19 bases separated the two germline ends. The CDR3 is 15 amino acids. Germline assignment: CDR1 SQVTM and CDR2 ANQGSEA. The CDR3 protein is CSVEDRWEGAGGYTF. CDR3 in DNA: TGCAGCGTTGAAGATCGGTGGGAGGGCGCGGGGGGCTACACCTTC.

This chain links TRBV4-3 with TRBJ1-1; D ambiguous. The CDR3 covers 16 residues. Germline CDR1 and CDR2: LGHNA and YSLEER. The germline V and J ends were trimmed by 0 bases and 0 bases, with 11 bases remaining between them. The CDR3 loop reads CASSQDPEGLNTEAFF. CDR3 bases: TGCGCCAGCAGCCAAGATCCCGAGGGCCTGAACACTGAAGCTTTCTTT.

The rearrangement joins TRBV6-5 to TRBJ2-4; the match to TRBD1 covers 7 bases. V lost 6 bases to trimming and J lost 5 bases; unmatched junction nucleotides: 4. The CDR3 loop spans 13 amino acids. From germline, CDR1 is MNHEY and CDR2 SVGAGI. CDR3 nucleotide sequence: TGTGCCAGCAGGGTAGGACAGGAAAACATTCAGTACTTC. It codes for CASRVGQENIQYF.

The genes are TRBV6-6 and TRBJ2-5, with D possibly matching TRBD1 (6 bases). V lost 0 bases to trimming and J lost 5 bases, with 16 bases between them. This CDR3 is built from 16 residues. CDR1 is MNHNY and CDR2 is SVGAGI in the germline V gene (reference sequence). The CDR3 spells CASSYSTGIIAETQYF. As DNA, the CDR3 is TGTGCCAGCAGTTACTCCACAGGGATAATAGCGGAGACCCAGTACTTC.

The chain is built from TRBV10-3 and TRBJ2-3; 9 bases match TRBD2. V was clipped by 9 bases and J by 3 bases; unmatched bases: 7. Germline V lookup: CDR1 ENHRY, CDR2 SYGVKD. The CDR3 has 14 amino acids. CDR3 protein: CAISGRGWTDTQYF. The CDR3 region has the DNA TGTGCCATTAGCGGGAGAGGGTGGACAGATACGCAGTATTTT.

The chain joins TRBV7-2 to TRBJ1-5, with TRBD1 as a possible D gene (5 bases). Germline V lookup: CDR1 SGHTA, CDR2 FQGNSA. The V end was cut by 2 bases, the J end by 0 bases, with 14 bases between. The CDR3 is made up of 17 amino acids. Here the CDR3 DNA reads TGTGCCAGCAGCTTAACTGGGGACGGCTATAGCAATCAGCCCCAGCATTTT. The encoded protein is CASSLTGDGYSNQPQHF.

The chain carries TRBV10-3 and TRBJ2-3; 7 bases map to TRBD2. Germline V lookup: CDR1 ENHRY, CDR2 SYGVKD. V was clipped by 0 bases and J by 0 bases; unmatched bases: 21. This CDR3 comprises 22 residues. This chain's CDR3 is CAISESRLAEPAGLASTDTQYF. The CDR3 coding sequence is TGTGCCATCAGTGAGTCGAGGCTAGCGGAGCCGGCGGGATTAGCTAGCACAGATACGCAGTATTTT.

The CDR3 spells CASRKGQGEEAFF. The CDR3 bases are TGTGCCAGCAGAAAGGGACAGGGAGAGGAAGCTTTCTTT. The V call is TRBV6-5, the J call TRBJ1-1, with 9 positions matching TRBD1. The V gene's germline CDR1 is MNHEY and CDR2 SVGAGI. The V and J ends lost 6 bases and 8 bases, in that order; junction bases with no gene match: 7. This CDR3 has 13 amino acids.

This clone appeared once. This chain connects TRBV7-2 to TRBJ2-7; D gene unclear. Deletions cut 0 bases from V and 6 bases from J, with 12 bases between. Germline loops: CDR1 SGHTA, CDR2 FQGNSA. The CDR3 contains 14 residues. The CDR3 spells CASSLARGPPEQYF. CDR3 bases: TGTGCCAGCAGCTTAGCGCGCGGACCCCCCGAGCAGTACTTC.

This chain links TRBV5-5 with TRBJ1-1; no clear D gene. The CDR3 sequence is 13 residues long. V lost 3 bases and J 1 base, leaving 7 bases between the germline ends. Per the germline V gene, CDR1 is SGHKS and CDR2 is YYEKEE (reference sequence). Written as DNA, the CDR3 is TGTGCCAGCAGCTACGGCCCGAACACTGAAGCTTTCTTT. Its translation is CASSYGPNTEAFF. The variable domain in full, completed from reference TRBV5-5 and TRBJ1-1, reads DAGVTQSPTHLIKTRGQQVTLRCSPISGHKSVSWYQQVLGQGPQFIFQYYEKEERGRGNFPDRFSARQFPNYSSELNVNALLLGDSALYLCASSYGPNTEAFFGQGTRLTVV.

The J gene is TRBJ2-7, the V gene TRBV29-1; D unresolved. V lost 4 bases to trimming and J lost 4 bases, with 8 bases between them. This CDR3 contains 11 residues. Germline CDR1 and CDR2: SQVTM and ANQGSEA. Here the CDR3 reads CSVGSVYEQYF. Here the CDR3 DNA reads TGCAGCGTTGGTTCGGTATACGAGCAGTACTTC.

This sequence joins TRBV7-9 and TRBJ2-7, with 9 bases matching TRBD2. There are 13 residues in the CDR3. Germline CDR1 is SEHNR and CDR2 is FQNEAQ (reference sequence). Trimming cost V 4 bases and J 7 bases; bases outside gene matches: 5. CDR3 region: CASSSGTSREQYF. The CDR3 DNA follows: TGTGCCAGCAGCTCCGGGACTAGCCGTGAGCAGTACTTC.

The sample holds a few counts of this clone. The V gene is TRBV4-1, the J gene TRBJ1-2, with D unresolved. Trimming cost V 0 bases and J 7 bases, with 15 bases left between them. Germline CDR1 is MGHRA and CDR2 is YSYEKL. CDR3 length: 15 amino acids. The CDR3 loop is CASSQDYRGTGGYTF. CDR3 bases: TGCGCCAGCAGCCAAGATTATCGCGGCACCGGTGGCTACACCTTC.

The chain is built from TRBV5-8 and TRBJ2-5; no reliable D call. The J call may be in error: the DNA end matches TRBJ2-7 better. This CDR3 contains 12 residues. Germline V CDR1 and CDR2: SGHTS, YDEGEE. CDR3 residues: CASSVTTYEQYF. The CDR3 nucleotides read TGTGCCAGCAGCGTTACTACTTACGAGCAGTACTTC.

The gene calls are TRBV28 and TRBJ2-5; 7 bases fit TRBD2. V shed 7 bases and J 2 bases; nucleotides not matched to a gene: 4. This CDR3 contains 13 residues. The germline V gene encodes CDR1 MDHEN and CDR2 SYDVKM. Written as DNA, the CDR3 is TGTGCCAGCACTTGGACTAGGCAAGAGACCCAGTACTTC. This translates into CASTWTRQETQYF.

In its sample, this clone was seen once. The chain carries TRBV5-1 and TRBJ2-7, with a weak D call TRBD1 (6 bases). Germline values: CDR1 SGHRS, CDR2 YFSETQ. The V end lost 5 bases, the J end lost 0 bases, and 15 bases lay between the germline ends. This CDR3 contains 15 residues. The CDR3 DNA is TGCGCCAGCAGACCCGAGCAGGGGAGCTCCTACGAGCAGTACTTC. It is translated as CASRPEQGSSYEQYF. Complete variable domain (other parts from reference TRBV5-1 and TRBJ2-7): KAGVTQTPRYLIKTRGQQVTLSCSPISGHRSVSWYQQTPGQGLQFLFEYFSETQRNKGNFPGRFSGRQFSNSRSEMNVSTLELGDSALYLCASRPEQGSSYEQYFGPGTRLTVT.

The rearrangement links TRBV11-3 to TRBJ2-5; D is possibly TRBD1 (6 bases). The CDR3 spans 14 residues. V lost 5 bases and J 7 bases, leaving 17 bases between the germline ends. Germline V gene sequence: CDR1 SGHNT, CDR2 YENEEA. In DNA, the CDR3 is TGTGCCAGCAGCCAAAGGGACACCGGAACGACCCAGTACTTC. It translates to CASSQRDTGTTQYF.

In its sample, this clone was seen a few times. V is TRBV10-3 and J is TRBJ2-3; D uncertain. The germline V gene encodes CDR1 ENHRY and CDR2 SYGVKD. This CDR3 is built from 13 residues. Trimming shortened V by 2 bases and J by 1 base, and 4 bases separated the two germline ends. CDR3 protein: CAISEPRTDTQYF. The CDR3 DNA sequence: TGTGCCATCAGTGAGCCTCGCACAGATACGCAGTATTTT.

The count of this clone is one. This rearrangement joins TRBV4-2 to TRBJ2-3; D may be TRBD2 (5 bases). V lost 5 bases and J lost 2, with 11 bases in between. This CDR3 is built from 14 residues. Per the germline V gene, CDR1 is LGHNA and CDR2 is YNFKEQ. The CDR3 reads CASSEGLFTDTQYF. The CDR3 nucleotides are TGTGCCAGCAGCGAAGGACTTTTCACAGATACGCAGTATTTT.

This clone appeared a single time. The chain has TRBV28 and TRBJ2-1; D is undetermined. The CDR3 runs to 14 residues. From germline, CDR1 is MDHEN and CDR2 SYDVKM. Trimming left V 3 bases short and J 7 bases short, with 13 bases between. The CDR3 is CASSLFLGWNEQFF. Written as DNA, the CDR3 is TGTGCCAGCAGTTTGTTTCTAGGCTGGAATGAGCAGTTCTTC.

The gene calls are TRBV9 and TRBJ2-2; D unclear. Germline assignment: CDR1 SGDLS and CDR2 YYNGEE. Trimming removed 4 bases from V and 2 bases from J, with 12 bases in between. This CDR3 region has 15 residues. The CDR3 reads CASSPFSSNTGELFF. The CDR3 bases are TGTGCCAGCAGCCCTTTCTCCTCTAACACCGGGGAGCTGTTTTTT.

V gene TRBV7-3 combines with J gene TRBJ2-2; 9 nucleotides line up with TRBD2. Germline CDR1 SGHTA, CDR2 FQGTGA. The CDR3 consists of 15 residues. Unmatched junction bases numbered 8, after V lost 5 bases and J lost 7 bases. CDR3 coding DNA: TGTGCCAGCAGCCAGGGGACTAGCTCGAGCGGGGAGCTGTTTTTT. Encoded protein: CASSQGTSSSGELFF.

J is TRBJ2-3 and V is TRBV5-5, with TRBD1 matching over 8 bases. CDR3 size: 16 residues. The ends lost 4 bases at V and 1 base at J; junction bases unmatched: 8. Germline CDR1 is SGHKS and CDR2 is YYEKEE (reference sequence). This CDR3 reads CASSPGQGKGTDTQYF. CDR3 nucleotides: TGTGCCAGCAGCCCAGGACAGGGTAAAGGCACAGATACGCAGTATTTT.

This chain joins TRBV9 and TRBJ2-1, with TRBD2 matching over 13 bases. There are 18 residues in the CDR3. In germline, CDR1 is SGDLS, CDR2 YYNGEE. With 4 bases clipped from V and 3 bases from J, the junction kept 10 bases outside the gene matches. As DNA, the CDR3 is TGTGCCAGCAGCCCTCGGACTAGCGGGGGACCTGTCTACAATGAGCAGTTCTTC. Residues: CASSPRTSGGPVYNEQFF.